One and the same sample provided the 11 T cell receptor beta chains below, sequenced in a study of PD-1 blockade in classical Hodgkin lymphoma. Every one of the patients relapsed after autologous stem cell transplantation (brentuximab vedotin exposure was variable). Some clones are missing from TCRdb's copy, which holds only in-frame ones; the method was immunoSEQ multiplex PCR. The sample carries some 62,000 clones, about 91% recorded once. The sample was peripheral blood mononuclear cells (PBMCs), taken at baseline. The source is a human donor with classical Hodgkin lymphoma.

The gene calls are TRBV7-2 and TRBJ2-6; tentative D call: TRBD1 (6 bases). Trimming pared 4 bases from V and 0 bases from J, leaving 19 bases between. Germline V gene data show CDR1 as SGHTA and CDR2 as FQGNSA. The length of the CDR3 is 19 residues. The DNA for the CDR3 is TGTGCCAGCAGCTCACCCCGACAGGCTGCCCTCTCTGGGGCCAACGTCCTGACTTTC. This encodes CASSSPRQAALSGANVLTF.

The chain uses TRBV5-5 and TRBJ2-7, with a possible D match to TRBD2 (5 bases). This CDR3 is built from 12 residues. Looked up from germline, CDR1 is SGHKS and CDR2 is YYEKEE (reference sequence). Trimming pared 5 bases from V and 3 bases from J, leaving 9 bases between. CDR3 DNA: TGTGCCAGCAGTCGTGAGGGCTACGAGCAGTACTTC. It encodes CASSREGYEQYF.

This clone was observed a handful of times. The chain is built from TRBV19 and TRBJ1-2, with D possibly being TRBD1 (5 bases). Between the trimmed V and J ends, which lost 3 bases and 2 bases, there was a span of 13 bases. This CDR3 region has 15 residues. From germline, CDR1 is LNHDA and CDR2 SQIVND (reference sequence). As DNA, the CDR3 is TGTGCCAGTAGTATTGGTGGGACGCCGAACTATGGCTACACCTTC. This sequence encodes CASSIGGTPNYGYTF.

V is TRBV7-6 and J is TRBJ1-6; D gene uncertain. This CDR3 comprises 16 residues. The V end was cut by 2 bases, the J end by 8 bases, with 16 bases between. Per the germline V gene, CDR1 is SGHVS and CDR2 is FNYEAQ. CDR3 in DNA: TGTGCCAGCAGCTTACTTCAAGATGCCGTAGATTCACCCCTCCACTTT. As protein: CASSLLQDAVDSPLHF.

The sample holds one count of this clone. The chain links TRBV7-2 to TRBJ1-5; D is unresolved. Trimming took off 1 base at V and 5 bases at J, with 6 bases between the two ends. The CDR3 is made up of 13 amino acids. Germline CDR1 is SGHTA and CDR2 is FQGNSA. The CDR3 coding sequence is TGTGCCAGCAGCTTAGAGGTGGATCAGCCCCAGCATTTT. It translates to CASSLEVDQPQHF.

This clone occurred a few times. The chain has TRBV6-1 and TRBJ1-1; no definite D call. The CDR3 has 12 residues. V lost 4 bases, J lost 6 bases, and 9 bases lay in between. CDR1 is MNHNS and CDR2 is SASEGT in the germline V gene. The CDR3 spells CASSGVYSEAFF. The CDR3 DNA is TGTGCCAGCAGTGGGGTTTACTCTGAAGCTTTCTTT.

The chain carries TRBV4-3 and TRBJ2-3, with TRBD2 matching 9 bases. Trimming at V came to 2 bases and at J to 5 bases, leaving 5 bases not matched to a gene. This CDR3 contains 15 residues. From germline, CDR1 is LGHNA and CDR2 YSLEER. DNA for the CDR3: TGCGCCAGCAGCCAAAAGGGACTAGCAGGAGATACGCAGTATTTT. This sequence encodes CASSQKGLAGDTQYF.

The chain joins TRBV7-2 to TRBJ1-1; tentatively, D is TRBD1 (6 bases). The CDR3 consists of 14 residues. Germline-derived CDR1 and CDR2 are SGHTA and FQGNSA. Between the trimmed V and J ends, which lost 7 bases and 4 bases, there was a span of 16 bases. CDR3 bases: TGTGCCAGCACACACGACAGGAGGGGCACTGAAGCTTTCTTT. It translates to CASTHDRRGTEAFF.

V is TRBV9 and J is TRBJ2-7; 7 nucleotides agree with TRBD2. V gave up 0 bases and J gave up 0 bases; unmatched junction bases: 3. The CDR3 has 15 residues. CDR1 and CDR2 (germline): SGDLS, YYNGEE. The CDR3: CASSVGPSGSYEQYF. The DNA for the CDR3 is TGTGCCAGCAGCGTAGGCCCTAGCGGCTCCTACGAGCAGTACTTC.

The chain recombines TRBV20-1 with TRBJ2-5; D remains ambiguous. The CDR3 spans 11 residues. The germline gives CDR1 DFQATT, CDR2 SNEGSKA (reference sequence). V lost 6 bases, J lost 5 bases, and 10 bases lay in between. This CDR3 reads CSAAAEETQYF. In DNA form, the CDR3 reads TGCAGTGCCGCCGCGGAGGAGACCCAGTACTTC.

In its sample, this clone was seen a few times. The chain employs TRBV5-6 and TRBJ2-2; a possible D gene is TRBD1 (6 bases). Between the trimmed V and J ends, which lost 7 bases and 0 bases, there was a span of 10 bases. The CDR3 runs 14 residues. Germline assignment: CDR1 SGHDT and CDR2 YYEEEE. The CDR3 region has the DNA TGTGCCAGCGGCAGGACAGCGAACACCGGGGAGCTGTTTTTT. This sequence encodes CASGRTANTGELFF.